This T cell receptor (beta chain) stems from a study of shared clonotypes between healthy human individuals. Germline CDR1 SGHAT, CDR2 FQNNGV. This CDR3 has 16 residues. V shed 5 bases and J 5 bases; nucleotides not matched to a gene: 12. The repertoire was sequenced with immunoSEQ multiplex PCR; TCRdb's copy has only in-frame clones and lacks some. The sample shows under 2,500,000 clones, 90% to 96% of them seen only once. The specimen sequenced was naive CD4+ T cells sorted from blood. The sample's subset: CD45RA+ positively selected. The clonotype originates from a man in his late teens or twenties in good health. The chain has TRBV11-2 and TRBJ2-1; 7 bases line up with TRBD2. CDR3 residues: CASSPPRPGTNNEQFF. DNA for the CDR3: TGTGCCAGCAGCCCCCCGCGGCCAGGGACTAACAATGAGCAGTTCTTC.